The source of this TCR beta chain is a study of Ad26.COV2.S vaccination and SARS-CoV-2 variants. The protocol was immunoSEQ multiplex PCR, while the TCRdb copy is restricted to in-frame clones and leaves out a portion. Of fewer than 300,000 clones listed, about 90% are singletons. Points on this clone: Its antigen is unidentified.

Study observations and caveats: It was found that vaccine and placebo recipients had similar non-spike TCR breadth. Quantification of TCR breadth and depth may have yielded underestimates of total T cell responses.

Treatment here: 19 received Ad26.COV2.S at low or high dose, single or two shots; 5 received placebo; per-sample allocation not given. Sampling occurred on day 63 after the first vaccine or placebo injection. Trimming removed 3 bases from V and 5 bases from J; junction bases left unmatched: 1. Germline lookup yields CDR1 KGHSH and CDR2 LQKENI. CDR3 length: 13 amino acids. The sample was peripheral blood, taken in a trial of Ad26.COV2.S vaccine versus placebo. This receptor was obtained from a person aged 18 to 65 who received the Ad26.COV2.S COVID-19 vaccine or a placebo. The chain links TRBV18 to TRBJ2-7; 10 bases match TRBD1. The CDR3 protein is CASSPGTGDEQYF. The CDR3 nucleotides read TGTGCCAGCTCACCGGGGACAGGGGACGAGCAGTACTTC.